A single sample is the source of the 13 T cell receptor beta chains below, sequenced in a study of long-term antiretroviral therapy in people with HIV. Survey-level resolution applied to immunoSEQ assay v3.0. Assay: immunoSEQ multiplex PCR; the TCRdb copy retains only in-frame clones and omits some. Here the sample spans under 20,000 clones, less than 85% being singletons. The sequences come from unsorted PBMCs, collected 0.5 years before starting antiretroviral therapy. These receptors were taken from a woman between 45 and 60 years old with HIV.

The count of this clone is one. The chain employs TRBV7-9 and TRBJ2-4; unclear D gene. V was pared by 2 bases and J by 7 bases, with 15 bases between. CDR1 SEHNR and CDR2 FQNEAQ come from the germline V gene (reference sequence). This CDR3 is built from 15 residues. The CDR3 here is CASSLRTDTHNIQYF. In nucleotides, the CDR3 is TGTGCCAGCAGCTTAAGAACGGATACACATAACATTCAGTACTTC.

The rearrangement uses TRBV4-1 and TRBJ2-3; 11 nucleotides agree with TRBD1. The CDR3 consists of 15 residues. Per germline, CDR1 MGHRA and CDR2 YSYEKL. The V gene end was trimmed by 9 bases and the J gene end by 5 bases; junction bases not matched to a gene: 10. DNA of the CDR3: TGCGCCAGTCAATCGGGACAGGGGGTAATAGATACGCAGTATTTT. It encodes CASQSGQGVIDTQYF.

CDR3 in amino acids: CASSLAGRDEQYF. The DNA of the CDR3 is TGCGCCAGCAGCTTGGCCGGTAGGGACGAGCAGTACTTC. The J gene is TRBJ2-7, the V gene TRBV5-1; D gene ambiguous. From germline, CDR1 is SGHRS and CDR2 YFSETQ. There are 13 residues in the CDR3. V lost 0 bases and J 5 bases, leaving 9 bases between the germline ends.

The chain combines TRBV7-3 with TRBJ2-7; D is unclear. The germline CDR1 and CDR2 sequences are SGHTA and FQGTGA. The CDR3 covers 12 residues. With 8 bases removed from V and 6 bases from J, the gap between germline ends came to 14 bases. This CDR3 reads CASGQVSGEQYF. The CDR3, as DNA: TGTGCCAGCGGGCAGGTGTCGGGCGAGCAGTACTTC.

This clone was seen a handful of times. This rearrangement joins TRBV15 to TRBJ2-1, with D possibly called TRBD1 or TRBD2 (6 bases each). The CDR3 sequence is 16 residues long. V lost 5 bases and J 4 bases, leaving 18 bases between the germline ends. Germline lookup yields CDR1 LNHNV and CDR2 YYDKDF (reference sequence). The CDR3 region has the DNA TGTGCCACCAGCCCGAGTGGAGGGGGTAAATACAATGAGCAGTTCTTC. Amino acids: CATSPSGGGKYNEQFF.

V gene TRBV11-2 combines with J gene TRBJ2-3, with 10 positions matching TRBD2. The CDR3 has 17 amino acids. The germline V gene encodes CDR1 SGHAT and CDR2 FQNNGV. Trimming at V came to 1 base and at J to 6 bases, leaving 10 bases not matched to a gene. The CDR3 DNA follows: TGTGCCAGCAGCTTAGTTCGCAGCGGGGGGGCCAGGGATACGCAGTATTTT. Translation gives CASSLVRSGGARDTQYF.

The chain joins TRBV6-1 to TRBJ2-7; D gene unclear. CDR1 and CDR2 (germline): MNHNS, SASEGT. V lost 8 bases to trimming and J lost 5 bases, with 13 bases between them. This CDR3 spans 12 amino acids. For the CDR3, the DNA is TGTGCCAGCCGGGCATTCTGGGACGAGCAGTACTTC. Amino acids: CASRAFWDEQYF.

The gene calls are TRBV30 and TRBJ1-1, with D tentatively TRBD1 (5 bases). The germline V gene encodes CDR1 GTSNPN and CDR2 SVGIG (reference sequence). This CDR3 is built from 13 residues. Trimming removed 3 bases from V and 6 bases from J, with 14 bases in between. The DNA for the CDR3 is TGTGCCTGGAGGGAGGGAATGGGGGCTGAAGCTTTCTTT. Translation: CAWREGMGAEAFF. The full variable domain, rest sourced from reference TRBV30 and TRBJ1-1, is SQTIHQWPATLVQPVGSPLSLECTVEGTSNPNLYWYRQAAGRGLQLLFYSVGIGQISSEVPQNLSASRPQDRQFILSSKKLLLSDSGFYLCAWREGMGAEAFFGQGTRLTVV.

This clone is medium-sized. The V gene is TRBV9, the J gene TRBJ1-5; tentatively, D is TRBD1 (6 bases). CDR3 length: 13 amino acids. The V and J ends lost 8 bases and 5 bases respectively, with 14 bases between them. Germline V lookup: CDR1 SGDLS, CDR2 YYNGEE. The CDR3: CARGPQGDQPQHF. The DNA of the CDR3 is TGTGCCAGAGGTCCACAGGGCGATCAGCCCCAGCATTTT.

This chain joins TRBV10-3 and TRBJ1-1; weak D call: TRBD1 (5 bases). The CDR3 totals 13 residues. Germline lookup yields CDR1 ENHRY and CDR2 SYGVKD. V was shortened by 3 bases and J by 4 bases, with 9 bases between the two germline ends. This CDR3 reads CAISETGSTEAFF. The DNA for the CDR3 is TGTGCCATCAGTGAAACAGGAAGCACTGAAGCTTTCTTT.

Here the CDR3 reads CASRGTGRNTEAFF. The CDR3, as DNA: TGTGCCAGCAGGGGGACAGGGCGAAACACTGAAGCTTTCTTT. The gene calls are TRBV5-5 and TRBJ1-1; 9 nucleotides line up with TRBD1. V lost 5 bases and J lost 2; bases outside the gene matches: 4. In germline, CDR1 is SGHKS, CDR2 YYEKEE (reference sequence). The CDR3 is 14 residues long.

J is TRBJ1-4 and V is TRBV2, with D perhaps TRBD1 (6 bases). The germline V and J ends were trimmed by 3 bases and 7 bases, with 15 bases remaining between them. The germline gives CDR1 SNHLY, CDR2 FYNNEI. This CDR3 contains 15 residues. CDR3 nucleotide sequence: TGTGCCAGCAGTGATAGGGGGAGTAGGGGTGAAAAACTGTTTTTT. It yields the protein CASSDRGSRGEKLFF. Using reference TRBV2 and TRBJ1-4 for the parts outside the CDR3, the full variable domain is EPEVTQTPSHQVTQMGQEVILRCVPISNHLYFYWYRQILGQKVEFLVSFYNNEISEKSEIFDDQFSVERPDGSNFTLKIRSTKLEDSAMYFCASSDRGSRGEKLFFGSGTQLSVL.

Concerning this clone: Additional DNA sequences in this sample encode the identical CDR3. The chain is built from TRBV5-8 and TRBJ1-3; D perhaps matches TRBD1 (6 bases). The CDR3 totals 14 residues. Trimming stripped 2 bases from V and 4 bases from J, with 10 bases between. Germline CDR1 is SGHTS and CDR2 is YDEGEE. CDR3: CASSFQGSGNTIYF. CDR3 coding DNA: TGTGCCAGCAGCTTTCAGGGGAGCGGAAACACCATATATTTT.